The 26 T cell receptor beta chains in this list originate from one sample, sequenced in a study of cytomegalovirus exposure and HLA in healthy donors. It was with 60 Vbeta and 13 Jbeta primers that the PCR ran. Using immunoSEQ multiplex PCR, the repertoire was profiled, and TCRdb retains in-frame clones only, with some absent. The sample gives just under 95,000 clones, roughly 86% of which show up once; around 5.6% is in the top ten. Sequencing used PBMCs. The origin of the receptors is a woman younger than 30 in good health and CMV-seropositive.

The V and J genes are TRBV19 and TRBJ1-1; 10 bases line up with TRBD1. Germline-derived CDR1 and CDR2 are LNHDA and SQIVND (reference sequence). The CDR3 covers 15 residues. With V trimmed by 3 bases and J by 3 bases, 4 bases remained unmatched. The CDR3 sequence is CASSMGDRGDTEAFF. CDR3 sequence (DNA): TGTGCCAGTAGTATGGGGGACAGGGGAGACACTGAAGCTTTCTTT.

The J gene is TRBJ1-1, the V gene TRBV5-4; D is ambiguous. The CDR3 runs to 11 residues. V was clipped by 5 bases and J by 3 bases, with 5 bases between them. Per the germline V gene, CDR1 is SGHNT and CDR2 is YYREEE (reference sequence). The CDR3 DNA reads TGTGCCAGCAGGTCGTACACTGAAGCTTTCTTT. Amino acid sequence: CASRSYTEAFF.

The chain combines TRBV9 with TRBJ2-1, with 11 bases lining up with TRBD1. Germline values: CDR1 SGDLS, CDR2 YYNGEE. This CDR3 has 16 residues. The junction had 8 bases not matched to a gene; V was cut back by 1 base and J by 8 bases. CDR3 DNA: TGTGCCAGCAGCGTAATAGGGACAGGGGGAAGGCATGAGCAGTTCTTC. Its translation: CASSVIGTGGRHEQFF.

The chain links TRBV2 to TRBJ1-3; D ambiguous. The CDR3 sequence is 13 residues long. Per germline, CDR1 SNHLY and CDR2 FYNNEI. Trimming took off 10 bases at V and 0 bases at J, with 10 bases between the two ends. The CDR3 loop is CATKAASGNTIYF. CDR3 coding DNA: TGTGCCACCAAAGCGGCCTCTGGAAACACCATATATTTT.

The chain is built from TRBV4-2 and TRBJ1-4, with 9 positions matching TRBD1. Per the germline V gene, CDR1 is LGHNA and CDR2 is YNFKEQ. The CDR3 is made up of 16 amino acids. Trimming cost V 4 bases and J 6 bases; bases outside gene matches: 9. CDR3 bases: TGTGCCAGCAGCCGAGGGATGGGACAGGGAGATGAAAAACTGTTTTTT. Protein product: CASSRGMGQGDEKLFF.

The chain links TRBV5-1 to TRBJ2-7; 8 bases fit TRBD1. Germline assignment: CDR1 SGHRS and CDR2 YFSETQ. This CDR3 is 15 amino acids long. V trimming: 0 bases; J trimming: 3 bases; junction bases outside the gene matches: 5. As DNA, the CDR3 is TGCGCCAGCAGCTTGGCGACAGGGGCTAGCTACGAGCAGTACTTC. Translating it yields CASSLATGASYEQYF.

This sequence joins TRBV9 and TRBJ2-5; 9 nucleotides agree with TRBD1. Germline V gene data show CDR1 as SGDLS and CDR2 as YYNGEE. Germline trimming cut 2 bases from V and 8 bases from J; bases unmatched to any gene: 1. The CDR3 totals 12 residues. CDR3 sequence reads: CASSVDRGTQYF. The CDR3 DNA reads as TGTGCCAGCAGCGTGGACAGGGGAACCCAGTACTTC.

The chain has TRBV28 and TRBJ2-4, with D tentatively TRBD2 (5 bases). This CDR3 is 14 amino acids long. Germline V gives CDR1 MDHEN, CDR2 SYDVKM. Trimming removed 6 bases at V and 3 bases at J, with 12 bases between. CDR3 coding DNA: TGTGCCAGCAGAGGAGAGGGTGTCAAAAACATTCAGTACTTC. It translates to CASRGEGVKNIQYF.

The chain has TRBV9 and TRBJ2-5; tentatively, D is TRBD1 (6 bases). Germline V gives CDR1 SGDLS, CDR2 YYNGEE. V was clipped by 4 bases and J by 0 bases, with 13 bases between them. The CDR3 is 15 residues long. Here the CDR3 DNA reads TGTGCCAGCAGCCGCACAGGGATTTACCAAGAGACCCAGTACTTC. Its translation is CASSRTGIYQETQYF.

J is TRBJ2-5 and V is TRBV4-2; D may be TRBD2 (6 bases). The V gene's germline CDR1 is LGHNA and CDR2 YNFKEQ. This CDR3 region has 17 residues. Trimming shortened V by 0 bases and J by 7 bases, and 21 bases separated the two germline ends. CDR3 loop: CASSQDMQLAGVGTQYF. The DNA for the CDR3 is TGTGCCAGCAGCCAAGATATGCAACTAGCTGGAGTTGGGACCCAGTACTTC.

The gene calls are TRBV7-6 and TRBJ1-2; the D is unclear. The germline V gene encodes CDR1 SGHVS and CDR2 FNYEAQ. V lost 3 bases, J lost 7 bases, and 9 bases lay in between. This CDR3 is built from 12 residues. CDR3 loop: CASSFFGGGYTF. CDR3 bases: TGTGCCAGCAGCTTTTTCGGAGGTGGCTACACCTTC.

This clone was picked up one time. The V and J genes are TRBV29-1 and TRBJ1-2; possible D gene TRBD1, 6 bases. The germline V gene has CDR1 SQVTM and CDR2 ANQGSEA. V lost 4 bases and J lost 0, with 15 bases in between. There are 15 residues in the CDR3. CDR3 residues: CSVATDRSPNYGYTF. CDR3 in DNA: TGCAGCGTTGCTACGGACAGATCACCTAACTATGGCTACACCTTC.

Only a few counts were recorded for this clone. The junction differs from germline at one of its ends, possibly a read error. The chain uses TRBV5-1 and TRBJ1-3; D is uncertain. CDR1 and CDR2 from the germline V gene are SGHRS and YFSETQ. The CDR3 spans 16 residues. DNA of the CDR3: TGCGCCAGCAGATTGGGTTTGGGCTCCTCTGGAAACACCATATATTTT. It is translated as CASRLGLGSSGNTIYF.

The J gene is TRBJ2-5, the V gene TRBV4-2; weak D call: TRBD1 (6 bases). The CDR3 covers 15 residues. CDR1 and CDR2 from the germline V gene are LGHNA and YNFKEQ. V lost 3 bases to trimming and J lost 2 bases, with 13 bases between them. The CDR3 coding sequence is TGTGCCAGCAGCCAGACCGGGACAACGCAAGAGACCCAGTACTTC. Its protein is CASSQTGTTQETQYF.

The rearrangement uses TRBV30 and TRBJ2-2; the match to TRBD2 covers 8 bases. Germline V CDR1 and CDR2: GTSNPN, SVGIG (reference sequence). The CDR3 is 15 amino acids. The V gene end was trimmed by 2 bases and the J gene end by 4 bases; junction bases not matched to a gene: 6. The CDR3, as DNA: TGTGCCTGGAGTCGGGCCGGGAGGGTCACCGGGGAGCTGTTTTTT. This encodes CAWSRAGRVTGELFF.

About this clone: Relative to the germline gene, one junction end is altered; a read error may explain this. The V gene is TRBV6-5, the J gene TRBJ2-7; 8 nucleotides line up with TRBD1. Germline assignment: CDR1 MNHEY and CDR2 SVGAGI. The CDR3 runs 13 residues. CDR3 protein: CACRGRGTYEQYF. The CDR3 DNA sequence: TGTGCCTGCAGGGGGCGCGGGACCTACGAGCAGTACTTC.

V usage is TRBV6-5 and J usage is TRBJ1-2; the D gene is possibly TRBD1 (5 bases). The CDR3 length is 14 residues. Trimming stripped 0 bases from V and 1 base from J, with 6 bases between. CDR1 and CDR2 (germline): MNHEY, SVGAGI. The CDR3 loop is CASSYSTVNYGYTF. The DNA of the CDR3 is TGTGCCAGCAGTTACTCGACAGTTAACTATGGCTACACCTTC.

V usage is TRBV29-1 and J usage is TRBJ2-5; D ambiguous. V lost 6 bases and J lost 5, with 22 bases in between. The CDR3 totals 15 residues. Germline CDR1 SQVTM, CDR2 ANQGSEA. CDR3 in amino acids: CSVVQLLEPTETQYF. DNA of the CDR3: TGCAGCGTCGTACAACTTCTAGAGCCCACCGAGACCCAGTACTTC. The variable domain in full, with the rest retrieved from reference TRBV29-1 and TRBJ2-5, is SAVISQKPSRDICQRGTSLTIQCQVDSQVTMMFWYRQQPGQSLTLIATANQGSEATYESGFVIDKFPISRPNLTFSTLTVSNMSPEDSSIYLCSVVQLLEPTETQYFGPGTRLLVL.

The rearrangement uses TRBV9 and TRBJ1-2; no definite D call. Germline loops: CDR1 SGDLS, CDR2 YYNGEE. The CDR3 is 15 amino acids. Trimming pared 0 bases from V and 0 bases from J, leaving 9 bases between. The CDR3 DNA reads as TGTGCCAGCAGCGTAGGGTTACAAGCTAACTATGGCTACACCTTC. Its translation is CASSVGLQANYGYTF.

This sequence joins TRBV21-1 and TRBJ2-7; whether TRBD1, the table's D call, matches the DNA was not checked. TRBV21-1 is termed a pseudogene. The CDR3 contains 14 residues. The CDR3 DNA reads as TGTGCCAGCAGCAATTCAGGCAGGGCCTACGAGCAGTACTTC. Residues: CASSNSGRAYEQYF.

V and J are TRBV7-9 and TRBJ2-1; 11 nucleotides line up with TRBD2. The length of the CDR3 is 15 residues. The germline V gene has CDR1 SEHNR and CDR2 FQNEAQ (reference sequence). The CDR3 DNA is TGTTGCCTTAGCGGGAGGGAGAGCTCCTACAATGAGCAGTTCTTC. It translates to CCLSGRESSYNEQFF.

This clone has only a few counts. The CDR3 DNA is TGTGCCAGCAGCCAGGTACAGGGGCCGAGGACTGAAGCTTTCTTT. Translating gives CASSQVQGPRTEAFF. The chain recombines TRBV5-4 with TRBJ1-1, with 7 positions matching TRBD1. The CDR3 sequence is 15 residues long. Germline lookup yields CDR1 SGHNT and CDR2 YYREEE (reference sequence). V lost 4 bases, J lost 5 bases, and 11 bases stayed unmatched.

The chain uses TRBV6-6 and TRBJ2-3; TRBD2 matches 7 bases. The germline V gene encodes CDR1 MNHNY and CDR2 SVGAGI (reference sequence). Trimming took 11 bases from V and 2 from J; bases not matched to a gene: 7. This CDR3 has 13 amino acids. The CDR3, as DNA: TGTGCCCTGAGAAGCGGGAACACAGATACGCAGTATTTT. It encodes CALRSGNTDTQYF.

The gene calls are TRBV5-1 and TRBJ2-7; D uncertain. The germline V gene encodes CDR1 SGHRS and CDR2 YFSETQ. The V and J ends lost 0 bases and 2 bases respectively, with 6 bases between them. This CDR3 contains 13 residues. CDR3 coding DNA: TGCGCCAGCAGCTTGGCGACAACCTACGAGCAGTACTTC. Amino acids: CASSLATTYEQYF.

This clone was recorded only once. The chain recombines TRBV18 with TRBJ1-1; 8 bases match TRBD1. V lost 6 bases to trimming and J lost 2 bases; unmatched junction nucleotides: 5. The CDR3 is 14 amino acids. Germline V gives CDR1 KGHSH, CDR2 LQKENI. In DNA, the CDR3 is TGTGCCAGCTCGCGACAGGGGAGTAACACTGAAGCTTTCTTT. Amino acid sequence: CASSRQGSNTEAFF.

This clone was seen only once. The chain links TRBV28 to TRBJ2-3, with TRBD2 matching over 8 bases. V lost 7 bases and J lost 3; bases outside the gene matches: 12. Germline V gene lookup returns CDR1 MDHEN and CDR2 SYDVKM. The CDR3 contains 16 residues. The CDR3 reads CASTHWSGTRTDTQYF. The CDR3 nucleotides are TGTGCCAGCACCCACTGGTCCGGGACTAGGACAGATACGCAGTATTTT. The whole variable domain, filled in from reference TRBV28 and TRBJ2-3, reads DVKVTQSSRYLVKRTGEKVFLECVQDMDHENMFWYRQDPGLGLRLIYFSYDVKMKEKGDIPEGYSVSREKKERFSLILESASTNQTSMYLCASTHWSGTRTDTQYFGPGTRLTVL.